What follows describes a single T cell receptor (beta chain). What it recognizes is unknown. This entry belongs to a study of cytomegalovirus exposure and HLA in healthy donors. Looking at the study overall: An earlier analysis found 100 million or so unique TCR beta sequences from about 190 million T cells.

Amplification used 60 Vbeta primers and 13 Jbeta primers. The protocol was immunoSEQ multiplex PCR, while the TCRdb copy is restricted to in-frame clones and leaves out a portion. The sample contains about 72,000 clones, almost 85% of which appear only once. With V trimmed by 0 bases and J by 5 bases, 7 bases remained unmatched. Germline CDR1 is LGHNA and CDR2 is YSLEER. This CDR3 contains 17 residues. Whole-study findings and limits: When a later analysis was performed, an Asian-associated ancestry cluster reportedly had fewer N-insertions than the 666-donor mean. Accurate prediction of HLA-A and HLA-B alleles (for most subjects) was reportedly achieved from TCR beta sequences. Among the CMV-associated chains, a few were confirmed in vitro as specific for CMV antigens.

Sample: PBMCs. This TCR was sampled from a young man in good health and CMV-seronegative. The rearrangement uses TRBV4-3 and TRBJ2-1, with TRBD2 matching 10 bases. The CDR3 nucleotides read TGCGCCAGCAGCCAAGATGCGTTCACTAGCGGGAACAATGAGCAGTTCTTC. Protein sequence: CASSQDAFTSGNNEQFF.